The present T cell receptor (beta chain) was sequenced within a study of blood T cell repertoires in COVID-19. Study in general: Specimens from acute and convalescent COVID-19 originated in the United States, Italy and Spain. Sources were T cells, B-cell-depleted T cells, or PBMCs; the material itself was cDNA or gDNA.

This CDR3 has 12 amino acids. Trimming pared 8 bases from V and 2 bases from J, leaving 9 bases between. Authors' analysis steps: Cell counts per sample came from amplifying reference gene primers. Repertoires were generated with immunoSEQ multiplex PCR, while TCRdb's copy carries only in-frame clones and drops some. V and J calls and clone size follow that table, whereas D and trimming were derived from the DNA. Among roughly 60,000 clones listed, almost 85% were seen once. The V gene is TRBV12-3 or TRBV12-4, the J gene TRBJ1-2; D gene uncertain. The sequence was obtained from a human donor in a cohort sampled during active COVID-19. Sequencing used peripheral blood. CDR3 amino acids: CASGRVNYGYTF. CDR3 nucleotide sequence: TGTGCCAGCGGGAGGGTCAACTATGGCTACACCTTC.